This TCR beta chain derives from a study of T cells in Graves' hyperthyroidism and ophthalmopathy. Study-wide findings and caveats: Expanded thyroid clonotypes (above 0.001) were mostly also found in blood.

Of note for this clonotype: Antigen specificity is unknown.

Recently diagnosed hyperthyroidism of less than 2 months' duration affected patients aged 18 to 65. The CDR3 regions of TCR beta were amplified from RNA transcripts. Primed by the HTBI set, a first-round RT-PCR was run on the TCR CDR3. TCRdb passed the multiplex PCR reads through MiXCR, listing each CDR3 protein once. The sample lists 750,000 to 900,000 distinct CDR3 sequences, 38% seen once, with approximately 10% in the top ten. The CDR3 covers 18 residues. Germline CDR1 is SNHLY and CDR2 is FYNNEI. V shed 5 bases, J shed 0 bases, and the junction held 13 bases outside the gene matches. The receptor comes from a man aged 18 to 35 with Graves' hyperthyroidism. V and J are TRBV2 and TRBJ2-5, with 9 bases that match TRBD1. The material sequenced was blood. The CDR3 loop reads CASSPRTGALGDQETQYF. The CDR3 DNA reads TGTGCCAGCAGTCCCCGGACAGGGGCACTAGGAGACCAAGAGACCCAGTACTTC.